The sequence of this T cell receptor (beta chain) was determined in a study of T cells in Graves' hyperthyroidism and ophthalmopathy. Study as a whole: Peripheral blood sampling occurred at initial diagnosis, before any treatment. Study-wide results and limits: The blood repertoire included most of the expanded thyroid clonotypes above 0.001.

Amplification of TCR beta CDR3 regions was performed using RNA transcripts as template. With the HTBI primer set, the TCR CDR3 went through a first round of RT-PCR. TCRdb re-analysed the multiplex PCR reads in MiXCR, keeping a single row per CDR3 protein. Among about 200,000 distinct CDR3 sequences listed, approximately 16% were seen once. Trimming took off 4 bases at V and 0 bases at J, with 13 bases between the two ends. The CDR3 totals 15 residues. CDR1 ENHRY and CDR2 SYGVKD come from the germline V gene. The source of the PBMCs was around 9 ml of fresh peripheral blood. In its sample, this clonotype was seen many times. The target antigen is unknown.

The TCR sequence derives from a man in his forties with Graves' hyperthyroidism. This rearrangement joins TRBV10-3 to TRBJ2-7; TRBD1 is a possible D gene (5 bases). Sequencing was done on a sample of blood. The CDR3 DNA is TGTGCCATCAGTGCAGGGCAACCCCCCTCCTACGAGCAGTACTTC. Its translation is CAISAGQPPSYEQYF.